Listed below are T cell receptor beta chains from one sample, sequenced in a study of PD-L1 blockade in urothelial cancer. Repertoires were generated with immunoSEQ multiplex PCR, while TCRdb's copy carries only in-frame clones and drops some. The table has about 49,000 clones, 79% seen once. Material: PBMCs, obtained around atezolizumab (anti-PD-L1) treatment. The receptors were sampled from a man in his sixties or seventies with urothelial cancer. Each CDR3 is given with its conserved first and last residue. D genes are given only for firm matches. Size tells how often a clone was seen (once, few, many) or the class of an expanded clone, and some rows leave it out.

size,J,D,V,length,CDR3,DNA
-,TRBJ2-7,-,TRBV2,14,CASNRGGNSYEQYF,TGTGCCAGCAATCGGGGAGGTAACTCCTACGAGCAGTACTTC
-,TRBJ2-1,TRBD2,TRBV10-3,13,CAIQGLETNEQFF,TGTGCCATTCAGGGACTAGAAACAAATGAGCAGTTCTTC
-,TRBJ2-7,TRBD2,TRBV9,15,CASSVDIAGDYEQYF,TGTGCCAGCAGCGTAGATATAGCGGGAGATTACGAGCAGTACTTC
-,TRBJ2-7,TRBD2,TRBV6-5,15,CASSYGRGRAYEQYF,TGTGCCAGCAGTTACGGGCGCGGGAGGGCCTACGAGCAGTACTTC
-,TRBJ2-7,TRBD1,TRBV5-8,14,CASSSDRGEYEQYF,TGTGCCAGCAGCTCGGACAGGGGGGAGTACGAGCAGTACTTC
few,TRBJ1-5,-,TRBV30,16,CAWSVRGGVGNQPQHF,TGTGCCTGGAGTGTAAGGGGGGGCGTGGGCAATCAGCCCCAGCATTTT
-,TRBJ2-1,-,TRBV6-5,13,CATLGHTLNEQFF,TGTGCCACGCTGGGACACACGCTCAATGAGCAGTTCTTC
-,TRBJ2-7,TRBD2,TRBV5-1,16,CASSLWGLAGDYEQYF,TGCGCCAGCAGCTTGTGGGGACTAGCGGGAGACTACGAGCAGTACTTC
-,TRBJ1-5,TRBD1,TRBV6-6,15,CASSYAEQGNQPQHF,TGTGCCAGCAGTTACGCTGAACAGGGGAATCAGCCCCAGCATTTT
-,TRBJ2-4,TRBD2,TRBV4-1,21,CASSQDFVGGRASATKNIQYF,TGCGCCAGCAGCCAAGATTTCGTAGGCGGGAGGGCCTCGGCTACCAAAAACATTCAGTACTTC
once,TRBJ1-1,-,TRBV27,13,CASSMRSNTEAFF,TGTGCCAGCAGTATGAGGTCGAACACTGAAGCTTTCTTT
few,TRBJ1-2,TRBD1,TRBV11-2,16,CASSPLGDRANYGYTF,TGTGCCAGCAGCCCCCTAGGGGACAGAGCTAACTATGGCTACACCTTC
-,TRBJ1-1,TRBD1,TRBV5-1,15,CASSFLTGMNTEAFF,TGCGCCAGCAGCTTCTTGACAGGGATGAACACTGAAGCTTTCTTT
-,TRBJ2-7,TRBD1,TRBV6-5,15,CASSLRDRGPYEQYF,TGTGCCAGCAGCCTGCGGGACAGGGGTCCCTACGAGCAGTACTTC
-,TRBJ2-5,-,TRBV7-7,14,CASSSSVGGETQYF,TGTGCTAGCAGCTCGTCCGTAGGAGGAGAGACCCAGTACTTC
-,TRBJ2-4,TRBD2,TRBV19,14,CASRAGTTEGIQYF,TGTGCCAGTAGAGCCGGGACTACCGAGGGGATTCAGTACTTC
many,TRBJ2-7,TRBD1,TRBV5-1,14,CASSLVDTGVEQYF,TGCGCCAGCAGCTTGGTCGACACAGGGGTAGAGCAGTACTTC
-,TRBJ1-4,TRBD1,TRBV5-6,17,CASSSFEDRGPGEKLFF,TGTGCCAGCAGCTCGTTCGAGGACAGGGGGCCCGGTGAAAAACTGTTTTTT
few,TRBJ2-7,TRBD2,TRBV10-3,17,CAISESPAGGPSYEQYF,TGTGCCATCAGTGAGTCGCCAGCGGGAGGGCCTAGTTACGAGCAGTACTTC
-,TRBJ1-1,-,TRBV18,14,CASSPYSGNTEAFF,TGTGCCAGCTCACCATACTCGGGGAACACTGAAGCTTTCTTT
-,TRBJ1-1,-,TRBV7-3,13,CASSLTGGAEAFF,TGTGCCAGCAGCTTAACTGGGGGCGCTGAAGCTTTCTTT
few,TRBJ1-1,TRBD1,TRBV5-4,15,CASSAYDRESTEAFF,TGTGCCAGCAGCGCCTACGACAGGGAGAGCACTGAAGCTTTCTTT
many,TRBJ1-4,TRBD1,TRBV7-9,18,CASSSTDRGERMGEKLFF,TGTGCCAGCAGCTCCACGGACAGGGGCGAGAGAATGGGTGAAAAACTGTTTTTT
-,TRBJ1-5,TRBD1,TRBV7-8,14,CASSFSGGGQPQHF,TGTGCCAGCAGCTTTTCAGGGGGCGGTCAGCCCCAGCATTTT
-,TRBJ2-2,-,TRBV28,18,CASSLGARWELNTGELFF,TGTGCCAGCAGCCTGGGGGCTAGATGGGAACTCAACACCGGGGAGCTGTTTTTT
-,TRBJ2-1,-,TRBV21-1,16,CASLLGAREDASKQFF,TGTGCCAGCTTACTAGGCGCGCGAGAAGACGCGTCGAAGCAGTTCTTC
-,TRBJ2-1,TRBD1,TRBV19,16,CASSISGQGVFNEQFF,TGTGCCAGTAGTATTTCGGGACAGGGGGTTTTCAATGAGCAGTTCTTC
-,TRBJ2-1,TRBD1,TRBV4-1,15,CASSQETGGYNEQFF,TGCGCCAGCAGCCAAGAGACAGGGGGTTACAATGAGCAGTTCTTC
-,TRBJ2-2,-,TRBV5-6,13,CASSRLRFGELFF,TGTGCCAGCAGCCGACTAAGGTTCGGGGAGCTGTTTTTT
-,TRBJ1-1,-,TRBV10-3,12,CASTRGGTEAFF,TGTGCCTCGACCAGGGGTGGAACTGAAGCTTTCTTT
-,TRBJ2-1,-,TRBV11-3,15,CASSLDSAGDDEQFF,TGTGCCAGCAGCTTAGATTCTGCCGGGGATGATGAGCAGTTCTTC
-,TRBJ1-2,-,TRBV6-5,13,CASRPPVEYGYTF,TGTGCCAGCAGGCCTCCTGTTGAGTATGGCTACACCTTC
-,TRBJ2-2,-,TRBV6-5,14,CASSYTIGTGELFF,TGTGCCAGCAGTTACACGATCGGCACCGGGGAGCTGTTTTTT
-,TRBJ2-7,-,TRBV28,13,CASGNGGGTEQYF,TGTGCCAGCGGAAATGGTGGGGGGACCGAGCAGTACTTC
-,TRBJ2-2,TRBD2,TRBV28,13,CASSGGRAGELFF,TGTGCCAGCAGTGGTGGGAGGGCCGGGGAGCTGTTTTTT
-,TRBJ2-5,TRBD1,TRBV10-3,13,CAISKGAQETQYF,TGTGCCATCAGCAAGGGGGCCCAAGAGACCCAGTACTTC
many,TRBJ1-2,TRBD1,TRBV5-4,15,CASSSPGQVDYGYTF,TGTGCCAGCAGCTCCCCGGGACAGGTTGACTATGGCTACACCTTC
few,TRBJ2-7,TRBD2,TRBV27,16,CASSSTGTTISYEQYF,TGTGCCAGCAGTTCTACCGGGACTACCATCTCCTACGAGCAGTACTTC
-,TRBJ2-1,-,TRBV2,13,CASSVRGLNEQFF,TGTGCCAGCAGTGTCCGTGGGCTGAATGAGCAGTTCTTC
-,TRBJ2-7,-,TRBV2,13,CASGLNFGVEQYF,TGTGCCAGCGGCCTTAATTTCGGGGTCGAGCAGTACTTC
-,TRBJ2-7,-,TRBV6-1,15,CASSEGGQPGYEQYF,TGTGCCAGCAGTGAAGGGGGACAACCCGGTTACGAGCAGTACTTC
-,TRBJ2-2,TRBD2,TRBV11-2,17,CASSFNSGRVGTGELFF,TGTGCCAGCAGTTTTAATAGCGGGAGGGTTGGTACCGGGGAGCTGTTTTTT
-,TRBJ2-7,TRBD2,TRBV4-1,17,CASSQRGTSGGVYEQYF,TGCGCCAGCAGCCAGCGCGGGACTAGCGGCGGGGTCTACGAGCAGTACTTC
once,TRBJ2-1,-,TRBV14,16,CASSPLAEGAYNEQFF,TGTGCCAGCAGCCCCCTAGCGGAGGGGGCCTACAATGAGCAGTTCTTC
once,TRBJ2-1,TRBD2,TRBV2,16,CASSEMGTGGVSEQFF,TGTGCCAGCAGTGAAATGGGGACGGGAGGGGTATCTGAGCAGTTCTTC
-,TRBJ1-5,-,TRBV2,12,CASSVTGIRRHF,TGTGCCAGCAGTGTTACAGGGATCCGTAGGCATTTT
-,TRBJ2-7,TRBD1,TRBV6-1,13,CASNRGGVDEQYF,TGTGCCAGCAATAGAGGGGGCGTAGACGAGCAGTACTTC
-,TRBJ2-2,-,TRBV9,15,CASSANPQDPGELFF,TGTGCCAGCAGCGCGAATCCACAGGACCCCGGGGAGCTGTTTTTT
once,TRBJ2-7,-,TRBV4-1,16,CASSQDGTDGQVEQYF,TGCGCCAGCAGCCAAGATGGGACTGACGGGCAAGTTGAGCAGTACTTC
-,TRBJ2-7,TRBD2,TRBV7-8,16,CASSTGGAGDPYEQYF,TGTGCCAGCAGCACGGGGGGAGCGGGAGACCCCTACGAGCAGTACTTC
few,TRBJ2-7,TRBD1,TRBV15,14,CATSRDRVSYEQYF,TGTGCCACCAGCCGGGACAGGGTGTCCTACGAGCAGTACTTC
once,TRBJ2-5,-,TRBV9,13,CASAQPGSETQYF,TGTGCCAGCGCGCAGCCGGGTTCCGAGACCCAGTACTTC
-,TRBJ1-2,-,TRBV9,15,CASSVGASANYGYTF,TGTGCCAGCAGCGTAGGGGCGTCTGCTAACTATGGCTACACCTTC
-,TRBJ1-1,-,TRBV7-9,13,CASSATGNTEAFF,TGTGCCAGCAGCGCGACAGGGAACACTGAAGCTTTCTTT